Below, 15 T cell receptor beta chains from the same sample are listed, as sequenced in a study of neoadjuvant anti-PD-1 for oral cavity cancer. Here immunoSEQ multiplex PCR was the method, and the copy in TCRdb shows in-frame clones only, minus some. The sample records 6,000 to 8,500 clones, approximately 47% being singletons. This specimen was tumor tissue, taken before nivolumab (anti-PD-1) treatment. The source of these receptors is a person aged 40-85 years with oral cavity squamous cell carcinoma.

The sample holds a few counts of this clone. The CDR3 loop is CASSSPRSSNEKLFF. The CDR3 DNA reads TGTGCCAGCAGTTCCCCCAGGAGTTCTAATGAAAAACTGTTTTTT. The chain employs TRBV28 and TRBJ1-4; D is ambiguous. Germline loops: CDR1 MDHEN, CDR2 SYDVKM. The CDR3 contains 15 residues. V gave up 4 bases and J gave up 3 bases, with 12 bases separating them.

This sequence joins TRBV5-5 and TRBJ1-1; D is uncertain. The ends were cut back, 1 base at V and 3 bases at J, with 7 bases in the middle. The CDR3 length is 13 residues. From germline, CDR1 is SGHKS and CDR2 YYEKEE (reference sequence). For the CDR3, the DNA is TGTGCCAGCAGCTTGTACGAGTACACTGAAGCTTTCTTT. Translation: CASSLYEYTEAFF. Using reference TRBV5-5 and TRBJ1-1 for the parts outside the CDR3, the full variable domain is DAGVTQSPTHLIKTRGQQVTLRCSPISGHKSVSWYQQVLGQGPQFIFQYYEKEERGRGNFPDRFSARQFPNYSSELNVNALLLGDSALYLCASSLYEYTEAFFGQGTRLTVV.

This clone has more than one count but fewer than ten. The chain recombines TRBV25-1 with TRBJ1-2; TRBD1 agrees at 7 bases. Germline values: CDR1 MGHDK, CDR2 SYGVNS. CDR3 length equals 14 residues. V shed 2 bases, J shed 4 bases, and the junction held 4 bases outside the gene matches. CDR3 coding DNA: TGTGCCAGCAGTGAAAGGGGGCTTCGCTATGGCTACACCTTC. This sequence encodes CASSERGLRYGYTF.

The CDR3 here is CASSKTSTQTQYF. CDR3 nucleotides: TGTGCCAGCAGCAAAACTAGCACTCAGACCCAGTACTTC. The gene calls are TRBV7-9 and TRBJ2-5; possible D gene TRBD2, 6 bases. V lost 5 bases and J 6 bases, leaving 13 bases between the germline ends. The germline V gene has CDR1 SEHNR and CDR2 FQNEAQ (reference sequence). CDR3 length: 13 residues.

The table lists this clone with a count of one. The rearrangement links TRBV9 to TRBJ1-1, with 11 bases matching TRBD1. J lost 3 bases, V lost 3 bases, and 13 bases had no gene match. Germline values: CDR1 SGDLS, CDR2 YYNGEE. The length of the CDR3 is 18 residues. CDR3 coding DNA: TGTGCCAGCAGCGCTCACCGGGACAGGGGGGGATTTGACACTGAAGCTTTCTTT. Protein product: CASSAHRDRGGFDTEAFF.

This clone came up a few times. The CDR3 DNA reads as TGCAGCGTTGAATGGAGCACACTCTATGGCTACACCTTC. Translated, it gives CSVEWSTLYGYTF. This chain connects TRBV29-1 to TRBJ1-2, with no clear D. V was pared by 2 bases and J by 4 bases, with 11 bases between. CDR3 size: 13 residues. Germline CDR1 SQVTM, CDR2 ANQGSEA. The variable domain in full, completed from reference TRBV29-1 and TRBJ1-2, reads SAVISQKPSRDICQRGTSLTIQCQVDSQVTMMFWYRQQPGQSLTLIATANQGSEATYESGFVIDKFPISRPNLTFSTLTVSNMSPEDSSIYLCSVEWSTLYGYTFGSGTRLTVV.

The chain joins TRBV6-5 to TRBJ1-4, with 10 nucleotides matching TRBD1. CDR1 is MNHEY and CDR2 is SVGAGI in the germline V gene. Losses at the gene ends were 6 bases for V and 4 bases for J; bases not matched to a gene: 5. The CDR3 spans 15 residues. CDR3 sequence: CASRGQGVLNEKLFF. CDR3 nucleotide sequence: TGTGCCAGCAGAGGACAGGGGGTCCTTAATGAAAAACTGTTTTTT.

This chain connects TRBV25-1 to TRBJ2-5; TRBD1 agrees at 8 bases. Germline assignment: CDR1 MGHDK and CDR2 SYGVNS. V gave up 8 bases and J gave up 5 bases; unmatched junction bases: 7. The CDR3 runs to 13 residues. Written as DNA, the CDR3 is TGTGCCAGCTCCGACAGGGGATCTGAGACCCAGTACTTC. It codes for CASSDRGSETQYF.

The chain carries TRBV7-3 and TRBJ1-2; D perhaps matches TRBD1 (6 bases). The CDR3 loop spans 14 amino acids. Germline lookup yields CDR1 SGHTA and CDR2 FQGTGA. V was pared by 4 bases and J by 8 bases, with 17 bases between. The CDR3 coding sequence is TGTGCCAGCAGCTCAGCAATCCAGGGGAGAGGCTACACCTTC. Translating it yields CASSSAIQGRGYTF.

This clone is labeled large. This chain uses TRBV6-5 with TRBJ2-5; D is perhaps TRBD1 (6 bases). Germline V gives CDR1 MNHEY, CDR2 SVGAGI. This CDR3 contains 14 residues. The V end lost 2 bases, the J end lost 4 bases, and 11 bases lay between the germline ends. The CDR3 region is CASSYRGSRETQYF. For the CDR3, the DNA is TGTGCCAGCAGTTACAGGGGGAGCCGAGAGACCCAGTACTTC.

The chain's CDR3 is CASSLDPRNPSSGNTIYF. In DNA, the CDR3 is TGTGCCAGCAGCTTGGACCCCAGAAACCCCAGCTCTGGAAACACCATATATTTT. The chain links TRBV5-6 to TRBJ1-3; D unclear. Trimming pared 0 bases from V and 0 bases from J, leaving 16 bases between. Per the germline V gene, CDR1 is SGHDT and CDR2 is YYEEEE. The CDR3 loop spans 18 amino acids.

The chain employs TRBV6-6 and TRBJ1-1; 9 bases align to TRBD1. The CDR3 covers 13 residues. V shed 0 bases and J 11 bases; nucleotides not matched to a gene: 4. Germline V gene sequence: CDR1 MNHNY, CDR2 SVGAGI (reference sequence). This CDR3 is CASSYSDRGMAFF. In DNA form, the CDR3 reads TGTGCCAGCAGTTACTCGGACAGGGGTATGGCTTTCTTT.

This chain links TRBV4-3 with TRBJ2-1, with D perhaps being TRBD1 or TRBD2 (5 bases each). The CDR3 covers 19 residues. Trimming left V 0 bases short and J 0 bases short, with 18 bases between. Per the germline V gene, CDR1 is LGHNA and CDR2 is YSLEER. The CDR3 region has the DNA TGCGCCAGCAGCCAAGAGCCGTCGAGTCCAGGGAGCTCCTACAATGAGCAGTTCTTC. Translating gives CASSQEPSSPGSSYNEQFF.

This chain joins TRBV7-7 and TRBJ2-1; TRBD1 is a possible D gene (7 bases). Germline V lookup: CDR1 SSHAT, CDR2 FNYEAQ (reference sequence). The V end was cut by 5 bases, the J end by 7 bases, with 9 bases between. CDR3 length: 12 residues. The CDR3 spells CASSPGGNEQFF. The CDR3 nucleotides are TGTGCCAGCAGCCCAGGGGGGAATGAGCAGTTCTTC.

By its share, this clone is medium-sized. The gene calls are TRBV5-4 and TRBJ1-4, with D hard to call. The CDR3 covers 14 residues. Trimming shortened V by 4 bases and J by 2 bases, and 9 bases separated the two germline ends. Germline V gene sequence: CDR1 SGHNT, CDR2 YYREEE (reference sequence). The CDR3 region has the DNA TGTGCCAGCAGCAATATAGCCACTAATGAAAAACTGTTTTTT. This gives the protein CASSNIATNEKLFF.